These 4 T cell receptor beta chains originate from one sample sequenced in a study of CD8+CD57+ T cells in acquired aplastic anemia. Profiling that covered TCR beta VDJ and CDR3 relied on genomic DNA as its template. TCRdb analysed the reads with MiXCR anew, one entry per CDR3 protein. Found here are 450,000 to 600,000 distinct CDR3 sequences, over 25% of them singletons; the top ten hold under 0.95%. Patients chosen for sequencing had shown CD8+CD57+ cell expansion by flow cytometry. The sample consisted of sorted CD4+, CD8+, or CD8+CD57+ T cells (not recorded which) from PBMCs. The receptors were gathered from a human donor with aplastic anemia.

The sample holds a few counts of this clonotype. This rearrangement joins TRBV9 to TRBJ2-7, with no clear D. The CDR3 sequence is 15 residues long. V lost 3 bases to trimming and J lost 2 bases, with 15 bases between them. The germline gives CDR1 SGDLS, CDR2 YYNGEE. The CDR3: CASSAGPSETYEQYF. The CDR3 DNA sequence: TGTGCCAGCAGCGCGGGCCCCAGCGAGACCTACGAGCAGTACTTC.

The chain is built from TRBV2 and TRBJ2-1, with no clear D. Germline V gene sequence: CDR1 SNHLY, CDR2 FYNNEI. Trimming took off 7 bases at V and 3 bases at J, with 19 bases between the two ends. The CDR3 contains 16 residues. The CDR3 spells CASNEIRSPVYNEQFF. CDR3 nucleotides: TGTGCCAGCAACGAAATAAGGAGCCCGGTCTACAATGAGCAGTTCTTC. Complete variable domain (other parts from reference TRBV2 and TRBJ2-1): EPEVTQTPSHQVTQMGQEVILRCVPISNHLYFYWYRQILGQKVEFLVSFYNNEISEKSEIFDDQFSVERPDGSNFTLKIRSTKLEDSAMYFCASNEIRSPVYNEQFFGPGTRLTVL.

This clonotype was observed at least ten times. This chain joins TRBV6-5 and TRBJ2-7; TRBD1 agrees at 7 bases. The V and J ends lost 5 bases and 3 bases, in that order; junction bases with no gene match: 4. CDR3 length equals 13 residues. Germline V CDR1 and CDR2: MNHEY, SVGAGI. This chain's CDR3 is CASSIRDSYEQYF. The CDR3 DNA sequence: TGTGCCAGCAGTATACGGGACAGCTACGAGCAGTACTTC.

This clonotype was counted between two and nine times. V and J are TRBV25-1 and TRBJ2-5, with 8 bases that match TRBD1. Unmatched junction bases numbered 19, after V lost 8 bases and J lost 2 bases. Looked up from germline, CDR1 is MGHDK and CDR2 is SYGVNS. The CDR3 runs 18 residues. CDR3 in DNA: TGTGCCAGCGGCCGGCGGGTCCAGGGGGCAGGGGGACAAGAGACCCAGTACTTC. It yields the protein CASGRRVQGAGGQETQYF.